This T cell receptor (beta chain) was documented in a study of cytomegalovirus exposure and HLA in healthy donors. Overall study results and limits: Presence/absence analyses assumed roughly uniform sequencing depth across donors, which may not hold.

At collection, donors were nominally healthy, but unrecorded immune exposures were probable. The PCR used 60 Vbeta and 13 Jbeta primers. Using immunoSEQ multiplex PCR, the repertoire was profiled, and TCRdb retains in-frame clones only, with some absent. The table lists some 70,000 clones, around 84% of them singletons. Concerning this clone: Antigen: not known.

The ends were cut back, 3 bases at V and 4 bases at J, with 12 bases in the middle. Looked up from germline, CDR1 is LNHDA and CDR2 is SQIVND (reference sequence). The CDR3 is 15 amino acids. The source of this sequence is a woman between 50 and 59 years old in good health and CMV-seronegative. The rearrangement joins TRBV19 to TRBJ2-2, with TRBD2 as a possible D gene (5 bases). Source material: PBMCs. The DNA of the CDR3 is TGTGCCAGTAGTATTTCGGGGTGGGGCACCGGGGAGCTGTTTTTT. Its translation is CASSISGWGTGELFF.